This TCR beta chain was sequenced for a study of glioma-infiltrating T cells after dendritic cell vaccination. Findings of the study overall: Complete blood and tumor specimen sets were limited to few patients. Higher TCR clonality did not directly relate to longer survival.

Comments on this clone: Its matching antigen is unknown.

Germline V gene lookup returns CDR1 LNHDA and CDR2 SQIVND (reference sequence). The V and J ends lost 7 bases and 10 bases respectively, with 14 bases between them. CDR3 length: 12 residues. Up to 2 ug genomic DNA was used for TCRB CDR3 amplification. The primer mix had 60 V beta and 13 J beta primers. The repertoire was sequenced with immunoSEQ multiplex PCR; TCRdb's copy has only in-frame clones and lacks some. The sample records about 50,000 clones, about nine tenths being singletons. Documented time point: after dendritic cell vaccination, including at tumor progression/relapse. The chain couples TRBV19 to TRBJ1-5, with D unclear. The material was blood, obtained after dendritic cell vaccination. The TCR originated in a human donor with glioblastoma. CDR3 sequence (DNA): TGTGCCAGTAACACCCATCCCCATCCCCAGCATTTT. Translating gives CASNTHPHPQHF.